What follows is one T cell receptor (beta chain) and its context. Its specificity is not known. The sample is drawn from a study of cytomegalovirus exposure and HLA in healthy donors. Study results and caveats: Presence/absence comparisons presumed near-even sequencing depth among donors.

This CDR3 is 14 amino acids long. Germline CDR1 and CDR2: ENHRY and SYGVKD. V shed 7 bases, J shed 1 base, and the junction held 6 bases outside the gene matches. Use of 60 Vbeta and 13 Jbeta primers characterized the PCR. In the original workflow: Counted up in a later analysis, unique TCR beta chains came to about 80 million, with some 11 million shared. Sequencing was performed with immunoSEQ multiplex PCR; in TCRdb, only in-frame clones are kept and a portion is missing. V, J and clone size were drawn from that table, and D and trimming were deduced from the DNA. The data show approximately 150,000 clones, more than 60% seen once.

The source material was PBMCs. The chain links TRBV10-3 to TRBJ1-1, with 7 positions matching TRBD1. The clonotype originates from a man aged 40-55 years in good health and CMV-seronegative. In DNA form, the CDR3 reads TGTGCCATCAAGAAACAGGGGACGAACACTGAAGCTTTCTTT. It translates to CAIKKQGTNTEAFF.